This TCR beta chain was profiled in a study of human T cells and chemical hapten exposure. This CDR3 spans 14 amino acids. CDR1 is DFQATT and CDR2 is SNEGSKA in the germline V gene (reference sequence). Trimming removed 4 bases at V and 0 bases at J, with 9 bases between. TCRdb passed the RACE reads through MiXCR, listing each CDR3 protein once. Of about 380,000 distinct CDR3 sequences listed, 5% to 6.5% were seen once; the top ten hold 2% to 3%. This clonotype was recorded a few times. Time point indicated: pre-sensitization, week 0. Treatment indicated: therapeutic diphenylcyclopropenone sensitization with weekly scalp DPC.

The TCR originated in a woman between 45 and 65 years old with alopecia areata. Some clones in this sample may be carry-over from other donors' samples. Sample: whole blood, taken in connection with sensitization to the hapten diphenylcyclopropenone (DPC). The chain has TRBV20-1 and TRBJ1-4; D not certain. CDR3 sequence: CSANKDATNEKLFF. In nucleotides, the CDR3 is TGCAGTGCTAATAAAGATGCAACTAATGAAAAACTGTTTTTT.